This T cell receptor (beta chain) was identified during a study of CD8 T cells in Susac syndrome. Study summary: Within the sequenced Susac syndrome patient group, roughly 6 exhibited active disease and eight were in remission. At blood draw, Susac syndrome patients were therapy-naive, on corticosteroids, or on intravenous immunoglobulin alone. The study's findings and limits: No clonal expansion appeared among CD4+ T cells in Susac patients.

The authors reverse transcribed roughly 0.5 to 1 ug RNA with random hexamers. TCRdb processed the immunoSEQ multiplex PCR reads anew with MiXCR; each CDR3 protein has one entry. This table holds 150,000 to 200,000 distinct CDR3 sequences, around 95% found once. Concerning this clonotype itself: Its target is not known.

The CDR3 extends over 13 amino acids. J was trimmed by 9 bases and V by 4 bases; bases with no gene match: 5. Germline CDR1 reads DFQATT; CDR2 reads SNEGSKA (reference sequence). TEMRA cells were FACS-enriched and CD8+ and CD4+ T cells negatively isolated. The TCR was taken from a human donor with Susac syndrome. The specimen was CD4+ T cells from PBMCs. This chain joins TRBV20-1 and TRBJ1-6, with TRBD1 matching 8 bases. CDR3 protein: CSAKSRGPSPLHF. In nucleotides, the CDR3 is TGCAGTGCTAAAAGCAGGGGGCCTTCACCCCTCCACTTT.